The clone carrying this T cell receptor (beta chain) was recorded a few times. Its matching antigen is unknown. The data were obtained in a study of identical twins. Study results and caveats: In cord blood, abundant beta clonotypes had fewer insertions; memory showed no trend. Out-of-frame alpha sequences shared between twins exhibited an excess of low generation probability.

Addition of a universal primer site occurred through template switching, and cDNA carried unique molecular identifiers. One entry per CDR3 protein results from TCRdb running MiXCR on the 5' RACE reads. Of around 450,000 distinct CDR3 sequences detected, more than 13% appear once; the ten largest clones hold around 0.57%. In germline, CDR1 is SGHTA, CDR2 FQGNSA. The trim removed 1 base at V and 10 bases at J, leaving 10 bases unmatched. CDR3 length: 15 amino acids. These data are also associated with another study on yellow fever vaccine responses in identical twins.

The V gene is TRBV7-2, the J gene TRBJ2-1, with 7 bases lining up with TRBD2. This receptor was identified in a woman under 30 in good health. Sequenced: CD4+ T cells sorted from blood. The CDR3 here is CASSLVGLSGGEQFF. In DNA form, the CDR3 reads TGTGCCAGCAGCTTAGTGGGGTTATCGGGGGGAGAGCAGTTCTTC.